The clone carrying this T cell receptor beta chain was detected many times. Antigen specificity is unknown. By definition, stable hyperthyroidism involved no ophthalmopathy within 18 months of follow-up. From fresh peripheral blood, under 12 ml in volume, the PBMCs were obtained. This record comes from a study of Graves' ophthalmopathy and Graves' hyperthyroidism. Background on the study: Researchers obtained peripheral blood at initial diagnosis, before any treatment had begun. Overall study results and limits: Blood also harbored most expanded thyroid clonotypes above 0.001 frequency.

Amplification of TCR beta CDR3 regions used RNA transcripts. The library came from an HTBI-primed first-round RT-PCR and a second-round multiplex PCR. TCRdb used MiXCR to reprocess the multiplex PCR reads, holding one entry per CDR3 protein. Among roughly 410,000 distinct CDR3 sequences listed, 15% to 17% were seen once. Sequencing input: peripheral blood. The receptor's source is a young woman with stable Graves' hyperthyroidism.

CDR3 protein: CASSLARGYGYTF. The CDR3, as DNA: TGCGCCAGCAGCTTGGCCAGGGGCTATGGCTACACCTTC. The V call is TRBV5-1, the J call TRBJ1-2, with D possibly matching TRBD1 (6 bases). Trimming left V 0 bases short and J 4 bases short, with 7 bases between. Germline lookup yields CDR1 SGHRS and CDR2 YFSETQ. CDR3 length equals 13 residues.